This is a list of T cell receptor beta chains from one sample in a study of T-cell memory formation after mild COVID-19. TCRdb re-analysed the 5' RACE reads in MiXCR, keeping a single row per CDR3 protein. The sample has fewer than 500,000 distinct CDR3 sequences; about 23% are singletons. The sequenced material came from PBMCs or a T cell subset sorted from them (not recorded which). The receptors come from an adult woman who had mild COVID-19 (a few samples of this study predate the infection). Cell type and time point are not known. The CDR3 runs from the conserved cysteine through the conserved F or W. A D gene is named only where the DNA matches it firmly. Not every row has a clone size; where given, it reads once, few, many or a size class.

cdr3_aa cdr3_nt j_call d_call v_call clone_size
CASSLRGGDNEQFF TGTGCCAGCAGTTTAAGGGGAGGGGACAATGAGCAGTTCTTC TRBJ2-1 TRBD2 TRBV27 .
CASSSDGDSNQPQHF TGTGCCAGCAGTTCGGACGGTGATAGCAATCAGCCCCAGCATTTT TRBJ1-5 . TRBV12-3/TRBV12-4 .
CASQAPEKHYEQYF TGTGCCAGCCAAGCGCCAGAAAAGCACTACGAGCAGTACTTC TRBJ2-7 . TRBV12-3/TRBV12-4 few
CASSQDRASGASAYGYTF TGCGCCAGCAGCCAAGATCGGGCATCGGGGGCGAGTGCCTATGGCTACACCTTC TRBJ1-2 . TRBV4-3 .
CSARTGLSSYEQYF TGCAGCGCCAGAACTGGTTTAAGCTCCTACGAGCAGTACTTC TRBJ2-7 . TRBV29-1 .
CASTRSGTGGNTGELFF TGTGCCAGCACCCGCTCCGGGACAGGGGGTAACACCGGGGAGCTGTTTTTT TRBJ2-2 TRBD1 TRBV12-3/TRBV12-4 .
CASSYGDRRNYGYTF TGTGCCAGCAGCTATGGGGACAGGAGAAACTATGGCTACACCTTC TRBJ1-2 TRBD1 TRBV7-2 few
CASSVGLGTNYEQYF TGTGCCAGCAGCGTAGGCTTGGGGACCAACTACGAGCAGTACTTC TRBJ2-7 . TRBV9 .
CASKPSYSNQPQHF TGTGCCAGTAAACCGTCGTATAGCAATCAGCCCCAGCATTTT TRBJ1-5 . TRBV19 once
CATSRDIQNQPQHF TGTGCCACCAGCAGAGATATCCAGAATCAGCCCCAGCATTTT TRBJ1-5 . TRBV15 many
CASRNPRGREGQPQHF TGCGCCAGCAGAAATCCCAGGGGGCGGGAAGGTCAGCCCCAGCATTTT TRBJ1-5 TRBD1 TRBV5-1 .
CATSEPGPRDTQYF TGTGCCACCAGTGAACCGGGACCTCGGGATACGCAGTATTTT TRBJ2-3 . TRBV24-1 .
CASSPGTANYGYTF TGCGCCAGCAGCCCTGGGACAGCTAACTATGGCTACACCTTC TRBJ1-2 TRBD1 TRBV4-1 .
CAWNAAVISYEQYF TGTGCCTGGAACGCGGCAGTCATTTCCTACGAGCAGTACTTC TRBJ2-7 . TRBV30 .
CASSASSAEQYF TGTGCCAGCAGTGCCTCCTCGGCCGAGCAGTACTTC TRBJ2-7 . TRBV12-3/TRBV12-4 few
CASGDREETQYF TGTGCCAGCGGGGACAGGGAGGAGACCCAGTACTTC TRBJ2-5 TRBD1 TRBV12-3/TRBV12-4 few
CATSDPRDITGELFF TGTGCCACCAGTGATCCTCGGGACATCACCGGGGAGCTGTTTTTT TRBJ2-2 . TRBV24-1 few